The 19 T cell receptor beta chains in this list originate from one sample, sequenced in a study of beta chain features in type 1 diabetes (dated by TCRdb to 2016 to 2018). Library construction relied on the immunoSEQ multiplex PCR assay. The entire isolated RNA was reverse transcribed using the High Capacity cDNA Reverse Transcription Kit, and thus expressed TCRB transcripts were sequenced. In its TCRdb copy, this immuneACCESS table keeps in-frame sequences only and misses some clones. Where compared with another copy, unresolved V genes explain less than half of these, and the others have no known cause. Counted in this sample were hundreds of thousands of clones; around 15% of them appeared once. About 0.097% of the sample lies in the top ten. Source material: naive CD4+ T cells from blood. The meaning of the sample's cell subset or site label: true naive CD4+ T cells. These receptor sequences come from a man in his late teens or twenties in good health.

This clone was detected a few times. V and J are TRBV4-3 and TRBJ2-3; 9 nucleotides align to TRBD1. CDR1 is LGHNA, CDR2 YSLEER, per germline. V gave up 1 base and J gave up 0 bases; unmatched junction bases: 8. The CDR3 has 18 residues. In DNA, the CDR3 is TGCGCCAGCAGCCAAGCAGCCGGGACAGGGCTTAGCACAGATACGCAGTATTTT. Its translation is CASSQAAGTGLSTDTQYF.

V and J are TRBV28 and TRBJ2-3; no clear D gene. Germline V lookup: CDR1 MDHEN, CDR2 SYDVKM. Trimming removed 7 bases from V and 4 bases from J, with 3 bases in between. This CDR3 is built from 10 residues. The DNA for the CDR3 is TGTGCCAGCACTGCAGATACGCAGTATTTT. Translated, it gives CASTADTQYF.

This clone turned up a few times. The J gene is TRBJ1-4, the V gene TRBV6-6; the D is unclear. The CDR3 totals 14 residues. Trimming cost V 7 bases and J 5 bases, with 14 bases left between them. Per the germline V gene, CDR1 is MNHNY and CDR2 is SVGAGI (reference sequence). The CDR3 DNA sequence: TGTGCCAGCATCCCTCGGCCAAAGAATGAAAAACTGTTTTTT. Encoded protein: CASIPRPKNEKLFF.

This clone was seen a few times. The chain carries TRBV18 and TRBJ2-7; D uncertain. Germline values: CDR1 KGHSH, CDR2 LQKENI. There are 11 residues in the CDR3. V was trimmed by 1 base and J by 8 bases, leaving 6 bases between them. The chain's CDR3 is CASSPQGQQYF. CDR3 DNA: TGTGCCAGCTCACCACAAGGACAGCAGTACTTC. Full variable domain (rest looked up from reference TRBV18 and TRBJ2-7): NAGVMQNPRHLVRRRGQEARLRCSPMKGHSHVYWYRQLPEEGLKFMVYLQKENIIDESGMPKERFSAEFPKEGPSILRIQQVVRGDSAAYFCASSPQGQQYFGPGTRLTVT.

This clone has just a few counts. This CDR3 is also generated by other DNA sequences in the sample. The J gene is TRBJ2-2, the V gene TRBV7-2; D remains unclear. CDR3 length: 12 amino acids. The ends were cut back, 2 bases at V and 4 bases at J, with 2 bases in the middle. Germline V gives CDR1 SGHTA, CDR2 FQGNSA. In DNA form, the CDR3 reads TGTGCCAGCAGCTTATTCACCGGGGAGCTGTTTTTT. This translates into CASSLFTGELFF.

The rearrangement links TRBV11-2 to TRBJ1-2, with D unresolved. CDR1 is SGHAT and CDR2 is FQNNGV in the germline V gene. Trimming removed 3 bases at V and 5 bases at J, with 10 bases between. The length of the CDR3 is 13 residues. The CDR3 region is CASSFNGLYGYTF. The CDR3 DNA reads TGTGCCAGCAGCTTTAATGGACTATATGGCTACACCTTC.

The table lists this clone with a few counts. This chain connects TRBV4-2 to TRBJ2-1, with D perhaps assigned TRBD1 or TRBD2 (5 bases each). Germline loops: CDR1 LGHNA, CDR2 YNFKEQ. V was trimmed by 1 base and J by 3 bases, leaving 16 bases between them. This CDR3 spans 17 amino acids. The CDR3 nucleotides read TGTGCCAGCAGCCAAGCTGGGACGACAACCGGCTACAATGAGCAGTTCTTC. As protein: CASSQAGTTTGYNEQFF.

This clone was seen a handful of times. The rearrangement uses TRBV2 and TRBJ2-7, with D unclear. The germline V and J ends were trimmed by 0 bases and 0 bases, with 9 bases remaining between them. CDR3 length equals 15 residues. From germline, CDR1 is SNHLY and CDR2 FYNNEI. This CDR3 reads CASSEAGIVSYEQYF. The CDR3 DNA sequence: TGTGCCAGCAGTGAAGCGGGTATAGTCTCCTACGAGCAGTACTTC.

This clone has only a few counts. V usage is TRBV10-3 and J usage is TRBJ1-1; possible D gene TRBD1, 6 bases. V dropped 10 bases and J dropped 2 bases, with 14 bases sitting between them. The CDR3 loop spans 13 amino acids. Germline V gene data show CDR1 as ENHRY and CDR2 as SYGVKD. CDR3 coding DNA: TGTGCCAGGCGGACAGACGTAAACACTGAAGCTTTCTTT. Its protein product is CARRTDVNTEAFF.

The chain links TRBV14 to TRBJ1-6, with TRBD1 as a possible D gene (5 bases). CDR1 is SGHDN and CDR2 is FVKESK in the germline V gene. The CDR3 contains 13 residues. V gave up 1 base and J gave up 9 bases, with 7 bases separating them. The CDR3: CASSQGGVSPLHF. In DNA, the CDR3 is TGTGCCAGCAGCCAAGGGGGGGTTTCACCCCTCCACTTT.

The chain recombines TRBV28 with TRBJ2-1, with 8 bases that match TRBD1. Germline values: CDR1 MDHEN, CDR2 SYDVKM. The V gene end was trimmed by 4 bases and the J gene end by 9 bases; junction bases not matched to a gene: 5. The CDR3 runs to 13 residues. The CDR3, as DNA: TGTGCCAGCAGTTCAGGGGGCCGTAGTGAGCAGTTCTTC. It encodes CASSSGGRSEQFF.

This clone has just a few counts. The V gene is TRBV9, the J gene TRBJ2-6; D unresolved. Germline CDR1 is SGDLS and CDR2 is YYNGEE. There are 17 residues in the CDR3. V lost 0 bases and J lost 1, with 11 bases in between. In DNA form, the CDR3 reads TGTGCCAGCAGCGTAGTTGGAAGTGGATCTGGGGCCAACGTCCTGACTTTC. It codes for CASSVVGSGSGANVLTF.

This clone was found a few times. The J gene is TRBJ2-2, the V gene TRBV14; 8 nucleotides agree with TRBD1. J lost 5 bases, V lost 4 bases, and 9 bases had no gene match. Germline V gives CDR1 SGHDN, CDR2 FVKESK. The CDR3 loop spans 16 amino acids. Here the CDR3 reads CASSLDRGLRTGELFF. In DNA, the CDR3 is TGTGCCAGCAGCCTCGACAGGGGTTTACGGACCGGGGAGCTGTTTTTT.

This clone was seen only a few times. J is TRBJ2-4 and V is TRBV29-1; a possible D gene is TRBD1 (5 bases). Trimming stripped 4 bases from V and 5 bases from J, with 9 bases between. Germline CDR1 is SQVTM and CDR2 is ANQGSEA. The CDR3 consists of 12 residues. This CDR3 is CSVVQGQNIQYF. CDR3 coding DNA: TGCAGCGTTGTCCAGGGTCAAAACATTCAGTACTTC.

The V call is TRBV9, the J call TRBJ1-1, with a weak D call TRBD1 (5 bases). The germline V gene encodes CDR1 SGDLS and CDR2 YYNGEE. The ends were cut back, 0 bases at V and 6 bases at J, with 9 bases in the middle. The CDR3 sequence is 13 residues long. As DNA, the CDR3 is TGTGCCAGCAGCGTAGCGGGGGGGGCTGAAGCTTTCTTT. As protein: CASSVAGGAEAFF.

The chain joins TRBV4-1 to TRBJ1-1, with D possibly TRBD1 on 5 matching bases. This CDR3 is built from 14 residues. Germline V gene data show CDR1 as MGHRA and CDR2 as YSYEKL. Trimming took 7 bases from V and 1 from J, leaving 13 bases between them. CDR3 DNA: TGCGCCAGCACTCCAGGGACCCGGAACACTGAAGCTTTCTTT. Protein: CASTPGTRNTEAFF.

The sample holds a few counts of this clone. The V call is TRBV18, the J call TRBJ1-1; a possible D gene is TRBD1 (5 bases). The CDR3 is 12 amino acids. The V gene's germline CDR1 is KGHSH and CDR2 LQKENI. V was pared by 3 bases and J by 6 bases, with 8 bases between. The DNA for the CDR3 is TGTGCCAGCTCACCGGCGGGGGCTGAAGCTTTCTTT. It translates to CASSPAGAEAFF.

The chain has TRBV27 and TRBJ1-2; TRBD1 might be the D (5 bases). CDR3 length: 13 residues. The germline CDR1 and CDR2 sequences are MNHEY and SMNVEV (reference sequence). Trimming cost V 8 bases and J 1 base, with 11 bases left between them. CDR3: CASAAGINYGYTF. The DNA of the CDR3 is TGTGCCAGCGCGGCAGGGATTAACTATGGCTACACCTTC.

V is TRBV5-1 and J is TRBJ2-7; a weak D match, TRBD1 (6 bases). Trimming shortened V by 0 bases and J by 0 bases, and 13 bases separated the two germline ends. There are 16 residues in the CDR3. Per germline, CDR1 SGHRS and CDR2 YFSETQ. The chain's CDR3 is CASSLVFGTNSYEQYF. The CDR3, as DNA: TGCGCCAGCAGCTTGGTTTTTGGGACAAACTCCTACGAGCAGTACTTC.